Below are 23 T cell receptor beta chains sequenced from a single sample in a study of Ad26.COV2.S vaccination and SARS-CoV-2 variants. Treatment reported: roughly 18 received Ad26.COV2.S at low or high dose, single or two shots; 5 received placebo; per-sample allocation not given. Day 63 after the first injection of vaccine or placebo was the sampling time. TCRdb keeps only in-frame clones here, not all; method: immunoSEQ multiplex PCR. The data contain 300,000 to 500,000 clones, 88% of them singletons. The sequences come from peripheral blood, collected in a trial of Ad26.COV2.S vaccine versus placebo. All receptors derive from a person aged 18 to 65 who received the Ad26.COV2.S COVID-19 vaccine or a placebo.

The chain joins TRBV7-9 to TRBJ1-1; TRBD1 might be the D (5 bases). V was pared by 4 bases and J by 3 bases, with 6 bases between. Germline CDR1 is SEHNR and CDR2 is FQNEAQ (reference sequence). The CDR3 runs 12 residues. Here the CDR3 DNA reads TGTGCCAGCAGCTCAGGGTACACTGAAGCTTTCTTT. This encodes CASSSGYTEAFF.

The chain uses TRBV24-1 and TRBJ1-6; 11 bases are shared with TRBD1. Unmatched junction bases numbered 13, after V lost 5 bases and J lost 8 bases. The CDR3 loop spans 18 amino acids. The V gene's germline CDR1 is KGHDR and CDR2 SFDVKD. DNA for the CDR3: TGTGCCACCAGTGGGCCGGGACAGGGGGTATTCGTACATTCACCCCTCCACTTT. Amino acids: CATSGPGQGVFVHSPLHF.

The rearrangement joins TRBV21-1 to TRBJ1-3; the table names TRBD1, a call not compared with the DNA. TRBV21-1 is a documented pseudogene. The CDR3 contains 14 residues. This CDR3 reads CASSLTTAGNTIYF. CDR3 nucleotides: TGTGCCAGCAGTCTCACAACAGCTGGAAACACCATATATTTT.

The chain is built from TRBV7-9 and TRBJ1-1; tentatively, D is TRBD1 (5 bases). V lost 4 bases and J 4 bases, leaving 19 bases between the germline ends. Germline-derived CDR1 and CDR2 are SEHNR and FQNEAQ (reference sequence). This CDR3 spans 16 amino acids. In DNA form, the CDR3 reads TGTGCCAGCAGCTCCGAGCTGGGCGCTGGGGGCACTGAAGCTTTCTTT. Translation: CASSSELGAGGTEAFF.

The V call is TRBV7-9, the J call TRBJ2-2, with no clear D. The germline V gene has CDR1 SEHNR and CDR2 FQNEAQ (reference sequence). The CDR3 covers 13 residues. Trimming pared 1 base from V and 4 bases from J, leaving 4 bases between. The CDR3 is CASSLDSTGELFF. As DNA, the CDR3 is TGTGCCAGCAGCTTAGACTCCACCGGGGAGCTGTTTTTT.

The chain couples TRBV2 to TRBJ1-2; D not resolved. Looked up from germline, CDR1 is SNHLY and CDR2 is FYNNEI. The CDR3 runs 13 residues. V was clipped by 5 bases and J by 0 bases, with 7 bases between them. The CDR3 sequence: CASSSDPNYGYTF. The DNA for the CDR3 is TGTGCCAGCAGTTCCGACCCTAACTATGGCTACACCTTC. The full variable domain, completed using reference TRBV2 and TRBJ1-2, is EPEVTQTPSHQVTQMGQEVILRCVPISNHLYFYWYRQILGQKVEFLVSFYNNEISEKSEIFDDQFSVERPDGSNFTLKIRSTKLEDSAMYFCASSSDPNYGYTFGSGTRLTVV.

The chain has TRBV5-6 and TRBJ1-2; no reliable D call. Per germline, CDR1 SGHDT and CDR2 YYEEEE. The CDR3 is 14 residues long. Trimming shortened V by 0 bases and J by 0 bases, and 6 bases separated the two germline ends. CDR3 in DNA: TGTGCCAGCAGCTTGGCCCCAGCTAACTATGGCTACACCTTC. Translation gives CASSLAPANYGYTF.

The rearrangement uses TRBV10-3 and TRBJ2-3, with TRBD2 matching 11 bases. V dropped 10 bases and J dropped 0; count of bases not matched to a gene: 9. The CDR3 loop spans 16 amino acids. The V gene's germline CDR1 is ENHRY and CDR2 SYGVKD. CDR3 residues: CATLAGGTSSTDTQYF. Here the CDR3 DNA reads TGTGCCACCCTAGCGGGGGGTACCTCTAGCACAGATACGCAGTATTTT.

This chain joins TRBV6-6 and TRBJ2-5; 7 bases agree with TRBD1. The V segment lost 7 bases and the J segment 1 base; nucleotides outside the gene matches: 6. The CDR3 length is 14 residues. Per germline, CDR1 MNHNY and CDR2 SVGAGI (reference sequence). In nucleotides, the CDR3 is TGTGCCAGCAATCTAAGGGGGCCCCAAGAGACCCAGTACTTC. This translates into CASNLRGPQETQYF.

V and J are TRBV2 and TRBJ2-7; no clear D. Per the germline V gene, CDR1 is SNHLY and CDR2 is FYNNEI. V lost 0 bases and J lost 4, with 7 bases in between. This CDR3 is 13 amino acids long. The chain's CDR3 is CASSEALRYEQYF. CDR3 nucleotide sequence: TGTGCCAGCAGTGAAGCGCTTAGGTACGAGCAGTACTTC.

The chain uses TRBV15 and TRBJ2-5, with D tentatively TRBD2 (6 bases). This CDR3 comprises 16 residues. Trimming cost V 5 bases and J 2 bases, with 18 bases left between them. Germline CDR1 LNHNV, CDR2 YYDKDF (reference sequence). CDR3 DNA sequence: TGTGCCACCAGCTCAACACCCGGGGGATGGCAAGAGACCCAGTACTTC. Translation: CATSSTPGGWQETQYF. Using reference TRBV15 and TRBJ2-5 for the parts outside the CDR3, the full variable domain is DAMVIQNPRYQVTQFGKPVTLSCSQTLNHNVMYWYQQKSSQAPKLLFHYYDKDFNNEADTPDNFQSRRPNTSFCFLDIRSPGLGDTAMYLCATSSTPGGWQETQYFGPGTRLLVL.

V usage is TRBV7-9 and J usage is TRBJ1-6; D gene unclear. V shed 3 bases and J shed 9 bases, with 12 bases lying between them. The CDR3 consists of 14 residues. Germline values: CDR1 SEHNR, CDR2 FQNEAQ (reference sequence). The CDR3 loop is CASSFENLFSPLHF. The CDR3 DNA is TGTGCCAGCAGCTTCGAGAATCTCTTTTCACCCCTCCACTTT.

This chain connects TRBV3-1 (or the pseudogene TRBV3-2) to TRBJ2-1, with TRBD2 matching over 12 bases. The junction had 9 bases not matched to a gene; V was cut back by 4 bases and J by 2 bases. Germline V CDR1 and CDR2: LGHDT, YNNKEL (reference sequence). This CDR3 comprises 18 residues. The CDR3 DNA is TGTGCCAGCAGCCCTCGGACTAGCGGGGTTGGCGCCTACAATGAGCAGTTCTTC. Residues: CASSPRTSGVGAYNEQFF.

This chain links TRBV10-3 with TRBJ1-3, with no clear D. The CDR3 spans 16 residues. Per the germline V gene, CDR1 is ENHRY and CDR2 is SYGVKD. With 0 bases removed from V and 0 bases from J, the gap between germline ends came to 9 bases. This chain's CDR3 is CAISESKVDSGNTIYF. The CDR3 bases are TGTGCCATCAGTGAGTCGAAGGTCGACTCTGGAAACACCATATATTTT.

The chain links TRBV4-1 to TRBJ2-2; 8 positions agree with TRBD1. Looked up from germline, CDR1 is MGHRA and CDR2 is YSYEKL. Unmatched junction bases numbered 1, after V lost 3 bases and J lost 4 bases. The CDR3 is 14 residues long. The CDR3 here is CASSHGQGTGELFF. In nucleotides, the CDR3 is TGCGCCAGCAGCCACGGACAGGGCACCGGGGAGCTGTTTTTT.

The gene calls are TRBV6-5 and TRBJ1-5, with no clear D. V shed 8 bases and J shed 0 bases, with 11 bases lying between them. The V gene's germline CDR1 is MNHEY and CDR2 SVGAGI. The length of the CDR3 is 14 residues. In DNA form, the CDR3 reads TGTGCCAGCCGAAGGGAAAATAGCAATCAGCCCCAGCATTTT. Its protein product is CASRRENSNQPQHF.

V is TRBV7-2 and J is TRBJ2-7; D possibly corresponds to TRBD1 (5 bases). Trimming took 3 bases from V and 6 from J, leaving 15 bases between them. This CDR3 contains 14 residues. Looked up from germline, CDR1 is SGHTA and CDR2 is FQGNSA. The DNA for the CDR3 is TGTGCCAGCAGCTTCGGATTTGGGGCGGTCGAGCAGTACTTC. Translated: CASSFGFGAVEQYF.

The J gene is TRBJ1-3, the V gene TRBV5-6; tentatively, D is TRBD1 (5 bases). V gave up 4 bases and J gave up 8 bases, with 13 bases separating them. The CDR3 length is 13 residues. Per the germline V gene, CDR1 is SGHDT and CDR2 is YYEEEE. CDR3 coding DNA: TGTGCCAGCAGCCCCGGGACTTTTGACACCATATATTTT. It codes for CASSPGTFDTIYF. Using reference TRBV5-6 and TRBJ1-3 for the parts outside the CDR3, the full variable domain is DAGVTQSPTHLIKTRGQQVTLRCSPKSGHDTVSWYQQALGQGPQFIFQYYEEEERQRGNFPDRFSGHQFPNYSSELNVNALLLGDSALYLCASSPGTFDTIYFGEGSWLTVV.

In nucleotides, the CDR3 is TGCGCCAGCAGCCAAGAGCCCCCAACTGAAGCTTTCTTT. This translates into CASSQEPPTEAFF. The V gene is TRBV4-3, the J gene TRBJ1-1, with unresolved D. Germline V gene data show CDR1 as LGHNA and CDR2 as YSLEER. Trimming left V 0 bases short and J 5 bases short, with 7 bases between. CDR3 length equals 13 residues.

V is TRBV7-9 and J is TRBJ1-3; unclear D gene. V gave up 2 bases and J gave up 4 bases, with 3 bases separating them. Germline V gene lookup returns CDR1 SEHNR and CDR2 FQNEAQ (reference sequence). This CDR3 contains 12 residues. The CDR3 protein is CASSLLGNTIYF. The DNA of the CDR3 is TGTGCCAGCAGCTTATTGGGAAACACCATATATTTT.

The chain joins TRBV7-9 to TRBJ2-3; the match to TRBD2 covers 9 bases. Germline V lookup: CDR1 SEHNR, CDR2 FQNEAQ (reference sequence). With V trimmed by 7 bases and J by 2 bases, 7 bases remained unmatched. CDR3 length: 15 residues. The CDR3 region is CASTGLAYYTDTQYF. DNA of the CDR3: TGTGCCAGCACTGGACTAGCGTATTACACAGATACGCAGTATTTT.

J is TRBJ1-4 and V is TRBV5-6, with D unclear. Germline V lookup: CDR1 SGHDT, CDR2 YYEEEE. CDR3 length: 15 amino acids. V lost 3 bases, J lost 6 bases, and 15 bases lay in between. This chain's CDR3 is CASSSWTLGDEKLFF. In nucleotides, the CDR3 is TGTGCCAGCAGCTCATGGACCCTCGGAGATGAAAAACTGTTTTTT.

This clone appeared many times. CDR3 region: CASSPSIQGRSPLHF. For the CDR3, the DNA is TGTGCCAGCAGTCCCAGTATTCAGGGGAGGTCACCCCTCCACTTT. J is TRBJ1-6 and V is TRBV6-5; possible D gene TRBD1, 6 bases. CDR3 size: 15 residues. The V gene's germline CDR1 is MNHEY and CDR2 SVGAGI. Trimming removed 5 bases at V and 10 bases at J, with 18 bases between.